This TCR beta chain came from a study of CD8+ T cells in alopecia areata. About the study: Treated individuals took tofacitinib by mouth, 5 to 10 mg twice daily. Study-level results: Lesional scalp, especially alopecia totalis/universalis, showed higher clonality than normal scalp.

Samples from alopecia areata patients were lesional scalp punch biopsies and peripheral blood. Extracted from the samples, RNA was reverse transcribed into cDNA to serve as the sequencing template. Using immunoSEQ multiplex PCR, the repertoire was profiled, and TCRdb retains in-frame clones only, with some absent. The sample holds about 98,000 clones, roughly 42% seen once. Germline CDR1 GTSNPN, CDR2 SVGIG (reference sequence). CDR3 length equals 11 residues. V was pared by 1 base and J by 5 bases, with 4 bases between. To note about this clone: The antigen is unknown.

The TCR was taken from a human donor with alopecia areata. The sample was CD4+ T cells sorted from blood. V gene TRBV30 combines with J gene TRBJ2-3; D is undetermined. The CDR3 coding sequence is TGTGCCTGGAGTGAGGGAGATACGCAGTATTTT. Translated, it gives CAWSEGDTQYF. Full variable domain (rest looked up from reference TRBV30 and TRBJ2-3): SQTIHQWPATLVQPVGSPLSLECTVEGTSNPNLYWYRQAAGRGLQLLFYSVGIGQISSEVPQNLSASRPQDRQFILSSKKLLLSDSGFYLCAWSEGDTQYFGPGTRLTVL.